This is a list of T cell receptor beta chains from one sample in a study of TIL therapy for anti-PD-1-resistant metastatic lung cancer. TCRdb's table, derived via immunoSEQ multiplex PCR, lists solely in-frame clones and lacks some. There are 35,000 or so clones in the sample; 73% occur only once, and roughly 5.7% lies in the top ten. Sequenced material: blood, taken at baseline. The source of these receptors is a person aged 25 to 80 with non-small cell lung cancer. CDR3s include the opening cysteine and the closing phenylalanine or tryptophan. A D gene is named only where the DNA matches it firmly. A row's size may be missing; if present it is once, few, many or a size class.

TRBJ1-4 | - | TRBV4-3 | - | CASSQVGREKLFF | TGCGCCAGCAGCCAAGTAGGGCGAGAAAAACTGTTTTTT
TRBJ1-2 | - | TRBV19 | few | CASSIVPRAPGYTF | TGTGCCAGTAGTATAGTTCCCAGGGCGCCGGGCTACACCTTC
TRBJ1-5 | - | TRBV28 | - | CASSSLRGANQPQHF | TGTGCCAGCAGTTCGCTCCGGGGGGCGAATCAGCCCCAGCATTTT
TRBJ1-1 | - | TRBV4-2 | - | CASSQDVGGEMNTEAFF | TGTGCCAGCAGCCAAGATGTCGGGGGGGAGATGAACACTGAAGCTTTCTTT
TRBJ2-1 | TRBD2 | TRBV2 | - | CASREGTSGGLHNEQFF | TGTGCCAGCAGAGAAGGGACTAGCGGGGGTCTCCACAATGAGCAGTTCTTC
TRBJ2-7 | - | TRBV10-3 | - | CAISGGVYEQYF | TGTGCCATCAGCGGAGGGGTCTACGAGCAGTACTTC
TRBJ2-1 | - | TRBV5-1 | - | CASSLTASLKGEEGVQFF | TGCGCCAGCAGCTTGACGGCTAGCCTAAAGGGGGAAGAGGGGGTGCAGTTCTTC
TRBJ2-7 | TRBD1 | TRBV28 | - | CASKGGQGVATYEQYF | TGTGCCAGCAAAGGGGGACAGGGGGTCGCGACATACGAGCAGTACTTC
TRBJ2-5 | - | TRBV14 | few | CASSPRGSQETQYF | TGTGCCAGCAGCCCAAGAGGTTCCCAAGAGACCCAGTACTTC
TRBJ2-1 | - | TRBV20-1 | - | CSARVEDEQFF | TGCAGTGCTAGAGTCGAGGATGAGCAGTTCTTC
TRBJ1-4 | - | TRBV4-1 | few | CASSQTWGEKLFF | TGCGCCAGCAGCCAAACATGGGGAGAAAAACTGTTTTTT
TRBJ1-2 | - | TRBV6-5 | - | CASSAGFGDGYTF | TGTGCCAGCAGCGCAGGCTTCGGGGATGGCTACACCTTC
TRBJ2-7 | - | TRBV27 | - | CASSRQPSSYEQYF | TGTGCCAGCAGTAGACAGCCGAGCTCCTACGAGCAGTACTTC
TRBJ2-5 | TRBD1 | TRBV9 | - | CASSVGDRGQETQYF | TGTGCCAGCAGCGTAGGGGACAGGGGGCAAGAGACCCAGTACTTC
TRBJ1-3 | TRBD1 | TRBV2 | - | CASMGDRGYLGNTIYF | TGTGCCAGCATGGGGGACAGGGGGTACTTGGGAAACACCATATATTTT
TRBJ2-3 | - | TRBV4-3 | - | CASSQSIRDTQYF | TGCGCCAGCAGCCAATCGATCAGGGATACGCAGTATTTT
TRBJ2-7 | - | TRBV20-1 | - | CSASENPEQYF | TGCAGTGCCTCAGAGAATCCTGAGCAGTACTTC
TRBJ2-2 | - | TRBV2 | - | CASTLMVSGTGELFF | TGTGCCAGCACTTTAATGGTATCAGGCACCGGGGAGCTGTTTTTT
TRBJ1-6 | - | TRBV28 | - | CASRSIWDGNSPLHF | TGTGCCAGCAGATCCATATGGGACGGGAATTCACCCCTCCACTTT